This T cell receptor (beta chain) was obtained from a study of vaccination and CD4 T cells after COVID-19. Overall study context: Culture controls were given either a CEFX pool, an HIV-1 Nef pool, or no peptide.

CDR1 is SNHLY, CDR2 FYNNEI, per germline. V trimming: 7 bases; J trimming: 9 bases; junction bases outside the gene matches: 3. The CDR3 covers 11 residues. Scientists ran DNA taken from cultured CD4+ T cells through the Oncomine TCR Beta short-read assay for sequencing. Genomic DNA was isolated from cultured CD4+ T cells. TCRdb independently ran MiXCR on the PCR reads; one entry per CDR3 protein. The sample carries over 3,000 distinct CDR3 sequences, around a sixth recorded once. Treatment here: roughly nine-day PBMC culture with coronavirus spike peptide pools or control peptides (ViraFEST assay). Of note for this clonotype: Its antigen is not known.

This chain uses TRBV2 with TRBJ2-4; the match to TRBD2 covers 7 bases. The sample comprised CD4+ T cells from blood, cultured in vitro. The clonotype was recovered from a human donor who had recovered from COVID-19. CDR3 DNA sequence: TGTGCCAGCACTGCTAGCGGCATTCAGTACTTC. It specifies CASTASGIQYF.